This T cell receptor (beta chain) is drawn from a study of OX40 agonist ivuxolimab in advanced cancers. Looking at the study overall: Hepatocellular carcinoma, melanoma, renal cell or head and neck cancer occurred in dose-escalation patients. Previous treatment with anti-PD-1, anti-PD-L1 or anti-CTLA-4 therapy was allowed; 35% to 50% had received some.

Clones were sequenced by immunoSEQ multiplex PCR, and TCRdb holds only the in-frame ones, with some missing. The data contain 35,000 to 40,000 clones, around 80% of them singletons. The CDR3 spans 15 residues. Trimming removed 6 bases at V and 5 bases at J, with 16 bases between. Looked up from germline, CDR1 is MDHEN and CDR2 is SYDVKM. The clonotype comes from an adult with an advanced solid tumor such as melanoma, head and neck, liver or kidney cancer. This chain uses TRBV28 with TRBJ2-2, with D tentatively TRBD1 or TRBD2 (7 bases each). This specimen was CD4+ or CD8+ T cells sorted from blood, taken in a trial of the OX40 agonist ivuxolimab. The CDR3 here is CASSSSRGGTGELFF. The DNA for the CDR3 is TGTGCCAGCAGCTCTTCCAGGGGGGGTACCGGGGAGCTGTTTTTT.